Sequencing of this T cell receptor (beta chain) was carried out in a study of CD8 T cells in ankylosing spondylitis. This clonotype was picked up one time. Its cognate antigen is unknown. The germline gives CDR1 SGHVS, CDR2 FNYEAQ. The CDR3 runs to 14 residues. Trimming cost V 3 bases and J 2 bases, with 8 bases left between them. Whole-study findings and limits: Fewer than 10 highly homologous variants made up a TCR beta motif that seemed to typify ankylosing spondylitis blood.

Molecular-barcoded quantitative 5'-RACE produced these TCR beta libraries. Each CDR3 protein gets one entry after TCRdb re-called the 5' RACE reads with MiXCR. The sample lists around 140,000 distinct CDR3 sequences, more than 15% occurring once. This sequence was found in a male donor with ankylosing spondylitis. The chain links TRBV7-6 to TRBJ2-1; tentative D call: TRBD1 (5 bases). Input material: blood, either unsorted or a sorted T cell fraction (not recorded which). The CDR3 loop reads CASSFQGAYNEQFF. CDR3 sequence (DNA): TGTGCCAGCAGCTTTCAAGGGGCCTACAATGAGCAGTTCTTC.